This is a list of T cell receptor beta chains from one sample in a study of cytomegalovirus exposure and HLA in healthy donors. Clones were read by immunoSEQ multiplex PCR, and TCRdb kept only the in-frame ones, dropping some. Of about 160,000 clones in the sample, around 80% were seen once. The material sequenced was PBMCs. All receptors come from a middle-aged man in good health and CMV-seronegative. The CDR3 runs from the conserved cysteine through the conserved F or W. The D gene is left open where the match is weak. Clone size is shown for a subset of rows, as once, few, many or a class of expanded clone.

TRBD2,-,TRBJ2-2,TRBV5-4,CASSGGTSGNTGELFF,TGTGCCAGCAGCGGCGGGACTAGCGGGAACACCGGGGAGCTGTTTTTT
-,-,TRBJ1-5,TRBV7-9,CSSSLATEPQHF,TGTTCCAGCAGCTTAGCCACGGAGCCCCAGCATTTT
TRBD2,-,TRBJ2-3,TRBV10-2,CASRTGLGATDTQYF,TGCGCCAGCAGGACCGGACTAGGAGCCACAGATACGCAGTATTTT
-,-,TRBJ1-1,TRBV13,CASSLQGFGAFF,TGTGCCAGCAGCTTACAGGGGTTCGGAGCTTTCTTT
-,-,TRBJ2-1,TRBV28,CASSEATGSYNEQFF,TGTGCCAGCAGCGAGGCAACAGGGTCCTACAATGAGCAGTTCTTC
TRBD1,once,TRBJ1-1,TRBV5-1,CASSLMLTGGTEAFF,TGCGCCAGCAGCTTGATGCTGACAGGGGGCACTGAAGCTTTCTTT
TRBD2,-,TRBJ2-5,TRBV18,CASSPFAGGVAETQYF,TGTGCCAGCTCACCATTCGCGGGAGGCGTGGCGGAGACCCAGTACTTC
TRBD1,-,TRBJ2-3,TRBV5-4,CASSNRDRGADTQYF,TGTGCCAGCAGCAACCGGGACAGAGGCGCAGATACGCAGTATTTT
-,few,TRBJ2-1,TRBV4-1,CASSQEDTSSYNEQFF,TGCGCCAGCAGCCAAGAAGACACGAGCTCCTACAATGAGCAGTTCTTC
-,few,TRBJ1-5,TRBV10-3,CASWGGLSNQPQHF,TGTGCCAGTTGGGGGGGGCTTAGCAATCAGCCCCAGCATTTT
TRBD1,-,TRBJ2-7,TRBV27,CASSPGQGLNYEQYF,TGTGCCAGCAGCCCCGGACAGGGCCTCAATTACGAGCAGTACTTC
-,-,TRBJ2-2,TRBV6-5,CASRVGEVDGELFF,TGTGCCAGCAGAGTGGGGGAGGTTGACGGGGAGCTGTTTTTT
-,-,TRBJ1-5,TRBV27,CAYGEEANQPQHF,TGTGCCTATGGGGAGGAAGCGAATCAGCCCCAGCATTTT
TRBD1,-,TRBJ1-1,TRBV27,CASKQGANTEAFF,TGTGCCAGCAAACAGGGGGCGAACACTGAAGCTTTCTTT
TRBD1,few,TRBJ2-4,TRBV15,CATSRETGTVNIQYF,TGTGCCACCAGCAGAGAAACAGGGACAGTAAACATTCAGTACTTC
-,-,TRBJ2-7,TRBV19,CASSRGTTYEQYF,TGTGCCAGTAGTAGGGGGACAACCTACGAGCAGTACTTC
TRBD2,once,TRBJ2-2,TRBV2,CASSGLAGGRNGELFF,TGTGCCAGCAGCGGACTAGCGGGAGGGCGGAACGGGGAGCTGTTTTTT
TRBD1,-,TRBJ2-7,TRBV7-2,CASSPDRASYEQYF,TGTGCCAGCAGCCCCGACAGGGCTTCCTACGAGCAGTACTTC
TRBD2,-,TRBJ2-2,TRBV19,CASSDTGGPTGELFF,TGTGCCAGTAGTGATACGGGAGGACCCACCGGGGAGCTGTTTTTT
TRBD1,-,TRBJ2-5,TRBV6-1,CASSEEAGGRQETQYF,TGTGCCAGCAGTGAAGAGGCAGGGGGCAGGCAAGAGACCCAGTACTTC
TRBD1,-,TRBJ2-5,TRBV5-6,CASSHTRDRGLQETQYF,TGTGCCAGCAGCCACACGAGGGACAGGGGGCTACAAGAGACCCAGTACTTC
TRBD1,-,TRBJ2-6,TRBV19,CASSPGGTGANGLTF,TGTGCCAGTAGCCCAGGGGGCACTGGGGCCAACGGCCTGACTTTC
TRBD2,-,TRBJ2-1,TRBV7-2,CASSLASSGSSYNEQFF,TGTGCCAGCAGCTTAGCGTCTAGCGGAAGCTCCTACAATGAGCAGTTCTTC
TRBD2,once,TRBJ2-1,TRBV27,CASSFGLAALSSYNEQFF,TGTGCCAGCAGTTTTGGGCTAGCGGCACTGAGCTCCTACAATGAGCAGTTCTTC
-,-,TRBJ2-1,TRBV29-1,CSVRRSYNEQFF,TGCAGCGTTCGGAGATCCTACAATGAGCAGTTCTTC